The 4 T cell receptor beta chains presented below share a single source sample, sequenced in a study of blood T cell repertoires in COVID-19. Assay used: immunoSEQ multiplex PCR; TCRdb lists only in-frame clones, some missing. The sample contains roughly 99,000 clones, around 80% of which appear only once. The sample comprised peripheral blood. These receptors originate from a man between 70 and 80 years old with acute or convalescent COVID-19.

V is TRBV19 and J is TRBJ2-2; tentatively, D is TRBD2 (7 bases). The CDR3 sequence is 14 residues long. V was cut by 7 bases and J by 3 bases, with 12 bases left in between. Per germline, CDR1 LNHDA and CDR2 SQIVND (reference sequence). The CDR3 nucleotides read TGTGCCAGTAAACGGGGGGCCGACACCGGGGAGCTGTTTTTT. Its translation is CASKRGADTGELFF.

In regard to this clone: This sample includes further DNA sequences coding for the same CDR3. The rearrangement links TRBV27 to TRBJ1-3, with D maybe TRBD1 (6 bases). Trimming took off 2 bases at V and 2 bases at J, with 10 bases between the two ends. In germline, CDR1 is MNHEY, CDR2 SMNVEV (reference sequence). This CDR3 is 15 amino acids long. The CDR3 bases are TGTGCCAGCAGTTTAGGGGGGGCGGCTGGAAACACCATATATTTT. Amino acid sequence: CASSLGGAAGNTIYF.

The chain is built from TRBV19 and TRBJ1-5; D is possibly TRBD1 (5 bases). Germline-derived CDR1 and CDR2 are LNHDA and SQIVND (reference sequence). Trimming took 5 bases from V and 1 from J, leaving 15 bases between them. CDR3 size: 16 residues. For the CDR3, the DNA is TGTGCCAGTAGTGAGGCAGGGATATCCAGCAATCAGCCCCAGCATTTT. It is translated as CASSEAGISSNQPQHF.

V and J are TRBV19 and TRBJ2-3; 16 positions agree with TRBD2. Germline V gene data show CDR1 as LNHDA and CDR2 as SQIVND (reference sequence). CDR3 size: 19 residues. V dropped 2 bases and J dropped 2; count of bases not matched to a gene: 7. CDR3 sequence: CASSIPLGTSGGATDTQYF. For the CDR3, the DNA is TGTGCCAGTAGTATACCGCTGGGGACTAGCGGGGGGGCCACAGATACGCAGTATTTT.